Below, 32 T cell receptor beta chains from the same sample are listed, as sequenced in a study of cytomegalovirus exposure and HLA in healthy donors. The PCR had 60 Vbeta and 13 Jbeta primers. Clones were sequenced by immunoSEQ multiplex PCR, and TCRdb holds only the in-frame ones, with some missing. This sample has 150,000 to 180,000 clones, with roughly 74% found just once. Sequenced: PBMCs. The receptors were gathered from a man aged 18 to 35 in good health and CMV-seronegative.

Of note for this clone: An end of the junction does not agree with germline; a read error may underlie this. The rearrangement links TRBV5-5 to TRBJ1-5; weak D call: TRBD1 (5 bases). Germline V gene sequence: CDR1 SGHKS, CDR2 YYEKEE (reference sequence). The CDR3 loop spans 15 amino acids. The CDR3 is CASSLGRDSNQPRHF. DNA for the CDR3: TGTGCCAGCAGCTTGGGCCGGGACTCGAATCAGCCCCGGCATTTT.

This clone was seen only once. The CDR3 protein is CASSSNRAPLYGYTF. CDR3 bases: TGTGCCAGTAGTTCCAACAGGGCCCCCCTCTATGGCTACACCTTC. V gene TRBV19 combines with J gene TRBJ1-2, with TRBD1 as a possible D gene (6 bases). Germline lookup yields CDR1 LNHDA and CDR2 SQIVND (reference sequence). The CDR3 covers 15 residues. V gave up 5 bases and J gave up 4 bases, with 17 bases separating them.

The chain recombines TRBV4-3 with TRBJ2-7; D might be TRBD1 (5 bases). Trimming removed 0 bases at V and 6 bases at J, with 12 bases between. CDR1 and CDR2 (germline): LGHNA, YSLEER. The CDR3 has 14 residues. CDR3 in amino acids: CASSQDARVSEQYF. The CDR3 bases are TGCGCCAGCAGCCAAGATGCCAGGGTTAGCGAGCAGTACTTC.

CDR3 nucleotide sequence: TGCAGCGTGTGTCGGTCAGGAGAGACCCAGTACTTC. Protein product: CSVCRSGETQYF. J is TRBJ2-5 and V is TRBV29-1; D is undetermined. CDR1 and CDR2 (germline): SQVTM, ANQGSEA. V lost 6 bases, J lost 4 bases, and 12 bases lay in between. This CDR3 has 12 amino acids.

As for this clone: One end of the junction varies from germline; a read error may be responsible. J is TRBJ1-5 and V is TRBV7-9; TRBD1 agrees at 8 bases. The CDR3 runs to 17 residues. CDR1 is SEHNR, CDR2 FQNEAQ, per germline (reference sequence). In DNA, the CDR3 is TGTTCCAGCAGCTCCGGACAGGGAATCATGAGCAATCAGCCCCAGCATTTT. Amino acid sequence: CSSSSGQGIMSNQPQHF. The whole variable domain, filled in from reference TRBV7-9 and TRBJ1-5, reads DTGVSQNPRHKITKRGQNVTFRCDPISEHNRLYWYRQTLGQGPEFLTYFQNEAQLEKSRLLSDRFSAERPKGSFSTLEIQRTEQGDSAMYLCSSSSGQGIMSNQPQHFGDGTRLSIL.

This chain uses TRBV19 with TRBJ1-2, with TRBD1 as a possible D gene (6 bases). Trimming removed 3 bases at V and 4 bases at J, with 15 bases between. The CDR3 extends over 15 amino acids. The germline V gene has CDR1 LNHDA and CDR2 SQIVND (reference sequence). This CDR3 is CASSMGQGSSYGYTF. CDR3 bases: TGTGCCAGTAGTATGGGGCAGGGGAGTTCCTATGGCTACACCTTC. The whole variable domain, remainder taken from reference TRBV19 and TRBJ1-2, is DGGITQSPKYLFRKEGQNVTLSCEQNLNHDAMYWYRQDPGQGLRLIYYSQIVNDFQKGDIAEGYSVSREKKESFPLTVTSAQKNPTAFYLCASSMGQGSSYGYTFGSGTRLTVV.

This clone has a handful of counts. Written as DNA, the CDR3 is TGCGCCAGCAGGGGGACAGGGGGACCTAATGAAAAACTGTTTTTT. Translation gives CASRGTGGPNEKLFF. The rearrangement joins TRBV5-1 to TRBJ1-4; 11 nucleotides line up with TRBD1. Germline V gives CDR1 SGHRS, CDR2 YFSETQ. This CDR3 has 15 residues. The J segment lost 3 bases and the V segment lost 5 bases, leaving 3 bases of the junction unmatched.

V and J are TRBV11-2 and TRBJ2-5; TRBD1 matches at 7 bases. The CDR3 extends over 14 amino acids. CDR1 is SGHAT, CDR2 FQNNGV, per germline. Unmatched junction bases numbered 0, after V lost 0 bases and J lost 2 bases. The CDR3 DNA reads TGTGCCAGCAGCTTAGAGGGACAGCAAGAGACCCAGTACTTC. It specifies CASSLEGQQETQYF.

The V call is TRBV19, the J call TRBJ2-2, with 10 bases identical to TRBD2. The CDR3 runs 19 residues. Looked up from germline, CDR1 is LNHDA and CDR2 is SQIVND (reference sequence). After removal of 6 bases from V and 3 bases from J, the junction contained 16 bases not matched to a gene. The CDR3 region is CASRPGHFASGGDTGELFF. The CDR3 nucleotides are TGTGCCAGTAGGCCGGGACACTTCGCTAGCGGGGGTGACACCGGGGAGCTGTTTTTT.

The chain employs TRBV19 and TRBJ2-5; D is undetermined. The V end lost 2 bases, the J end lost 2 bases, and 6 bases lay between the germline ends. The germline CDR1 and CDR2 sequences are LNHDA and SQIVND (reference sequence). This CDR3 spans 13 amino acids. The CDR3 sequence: CASSITGQETQYF. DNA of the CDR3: TGTGCCAGTAGTATAACCGGGCAAGAGACCCAGTACTTC. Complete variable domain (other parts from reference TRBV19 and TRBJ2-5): DGGITQSPKYLFRKEGQNVTLSCEQNLNHDAMYWYRQDPGQGLRLIYYSQIVNDFQKGDIAEGYSVSREKKESFPLTVTSAQKNPTAFYLCASSITGQETQYFGPGTRLLVL.

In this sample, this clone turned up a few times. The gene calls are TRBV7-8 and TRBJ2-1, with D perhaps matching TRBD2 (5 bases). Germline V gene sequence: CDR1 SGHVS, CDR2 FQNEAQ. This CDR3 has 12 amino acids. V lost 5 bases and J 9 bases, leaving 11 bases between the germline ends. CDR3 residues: CASSAGVAEQFF. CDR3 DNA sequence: TGTGCCAGCAGCGCCGGGGTTGCTGAGCAGTTCTTC.

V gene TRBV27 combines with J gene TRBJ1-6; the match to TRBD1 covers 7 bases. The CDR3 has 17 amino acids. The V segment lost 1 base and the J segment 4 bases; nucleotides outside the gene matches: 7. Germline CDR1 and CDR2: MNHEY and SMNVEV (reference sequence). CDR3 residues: CASSLFFRGRYNSPLHF. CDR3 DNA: TGTGCCAGCAGTTTATTTTTCAGGGGGAGGTATAATTCACCCCTCCACTTT.

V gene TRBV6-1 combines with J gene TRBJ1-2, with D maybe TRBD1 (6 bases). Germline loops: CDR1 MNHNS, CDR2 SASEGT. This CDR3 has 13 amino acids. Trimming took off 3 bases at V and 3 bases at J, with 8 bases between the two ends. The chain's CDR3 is CASSDKGDYGYTF. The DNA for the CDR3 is TGTGCCAGCAGTGATAAGGGGGACTATGGCTACACCTTC.

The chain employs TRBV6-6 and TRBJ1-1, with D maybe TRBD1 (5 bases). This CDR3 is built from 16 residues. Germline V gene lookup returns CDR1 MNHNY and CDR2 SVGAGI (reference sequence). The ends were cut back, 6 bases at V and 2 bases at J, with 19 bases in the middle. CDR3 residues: CASRQTDQNPNTEAFF. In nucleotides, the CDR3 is TGTGCCAGCAGACAGACAGATCAGAACCCAAACACTGAAGCTTTCTTT.

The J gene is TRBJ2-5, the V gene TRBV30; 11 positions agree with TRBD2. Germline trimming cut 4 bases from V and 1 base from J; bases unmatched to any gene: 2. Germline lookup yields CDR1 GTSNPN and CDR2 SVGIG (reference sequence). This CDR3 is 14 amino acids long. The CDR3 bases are TGTGCCTGGACTCTAGCGGGGGGCCAAGAGACCCAGTACTTC. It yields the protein CAWTLAGGQETQYF.

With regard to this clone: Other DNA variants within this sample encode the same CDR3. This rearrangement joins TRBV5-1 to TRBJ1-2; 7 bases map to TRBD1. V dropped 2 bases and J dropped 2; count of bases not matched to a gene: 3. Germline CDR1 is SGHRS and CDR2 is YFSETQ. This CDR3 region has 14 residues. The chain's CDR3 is CASSLEGANYGYTF. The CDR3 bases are TGCGCCAGCAGCTTAGAGGGGGCCAACTATGGCTACACCTTC.

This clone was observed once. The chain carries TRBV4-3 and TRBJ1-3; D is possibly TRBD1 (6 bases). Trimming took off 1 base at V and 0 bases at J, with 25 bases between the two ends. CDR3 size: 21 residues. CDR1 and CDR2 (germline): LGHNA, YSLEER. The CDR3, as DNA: TGCGCCAGCAGCCAAGTCTTCGCGGACAGAATGCAAATGCCCTCTGGAAACACCATATATTTT. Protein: CASSQVFADRMQMPSGNTIYF.

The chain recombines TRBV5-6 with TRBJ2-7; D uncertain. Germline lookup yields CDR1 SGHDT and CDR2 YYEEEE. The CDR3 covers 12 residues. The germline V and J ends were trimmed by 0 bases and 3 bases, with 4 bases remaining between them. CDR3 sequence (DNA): TGTGCCAGCAGCTTGGCCAGCTACGAGCAGTACTTC. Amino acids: CASSLASYEQYF. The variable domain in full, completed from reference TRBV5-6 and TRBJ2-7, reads DAGVTQSPTHLIKTRGQQVTLRCSPKSGHDTVSWYQQALGQGPQFIFQYYEEEERQRGNFPDRFSGHQFPNYSSELNVNALLLGDSALYLCASSLASYEQYFGPGTRLTVT.

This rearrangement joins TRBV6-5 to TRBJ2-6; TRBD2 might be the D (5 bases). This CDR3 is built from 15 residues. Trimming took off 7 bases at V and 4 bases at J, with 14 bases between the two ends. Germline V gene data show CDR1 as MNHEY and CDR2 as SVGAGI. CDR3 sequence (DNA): TGTGCCAGCACTTGGGCCGGGATGGGGGCCAACGTCCTGACTTTC. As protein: CASTWAGMGANVLTF.

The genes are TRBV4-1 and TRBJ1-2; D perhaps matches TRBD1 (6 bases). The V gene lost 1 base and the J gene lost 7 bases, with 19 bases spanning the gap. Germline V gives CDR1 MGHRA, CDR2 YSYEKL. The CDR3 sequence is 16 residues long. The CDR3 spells CASSQGASRGTFGYTF. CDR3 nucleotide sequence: TGCGCCAGCAGCCAAGGGGCGAGCAGGGGAACTTTTGGCTACACCTTC.

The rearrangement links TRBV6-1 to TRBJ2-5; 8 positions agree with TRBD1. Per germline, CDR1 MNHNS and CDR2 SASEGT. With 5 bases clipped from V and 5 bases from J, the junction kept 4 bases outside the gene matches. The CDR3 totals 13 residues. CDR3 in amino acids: CASSPRQGETQYF. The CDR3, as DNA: TGTGCCAGCAGTCCACGACAGGGGGAGACCCAGTACTTC.

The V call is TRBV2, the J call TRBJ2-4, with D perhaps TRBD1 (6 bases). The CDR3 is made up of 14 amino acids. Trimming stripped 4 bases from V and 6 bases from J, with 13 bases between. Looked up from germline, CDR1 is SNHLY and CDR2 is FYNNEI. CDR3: CASSGNRAGNIQYF. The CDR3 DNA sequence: TGTGCCAGCAGTGGGAACAGGGCGGGAAACATTCAGTACTTC.

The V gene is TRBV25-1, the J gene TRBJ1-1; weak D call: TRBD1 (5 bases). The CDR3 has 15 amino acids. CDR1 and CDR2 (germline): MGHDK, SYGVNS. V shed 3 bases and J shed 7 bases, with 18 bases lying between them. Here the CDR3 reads CASSDPGQGMREAFF. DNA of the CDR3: TGTGCCAGCAGTGACCCCGGGCAGGGAATGCGTGAAGCTTTCTTT.

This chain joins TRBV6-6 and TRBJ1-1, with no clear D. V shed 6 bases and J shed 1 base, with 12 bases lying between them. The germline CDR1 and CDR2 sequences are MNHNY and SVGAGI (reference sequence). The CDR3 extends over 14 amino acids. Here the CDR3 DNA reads TGTGCCAGCAGCGTCTCTGCAGGGAACACTGAAGCTTTCTTT. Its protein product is CASSVSAGNTEAFF.

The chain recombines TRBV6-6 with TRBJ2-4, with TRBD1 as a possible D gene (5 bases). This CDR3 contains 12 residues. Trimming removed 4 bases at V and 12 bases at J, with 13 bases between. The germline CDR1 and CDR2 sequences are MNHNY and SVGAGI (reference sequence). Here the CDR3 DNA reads TGTGCCAGCAGTTCCACGGACACATGTCAGTACTTC. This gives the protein CASSSTDTCQYF.

Here the CDR3 DNA reads TGTGCCAGCAGCTTAGGGAGGGGCTCCTACAATGAGCAGTTCTTC. It translates to CASSLGRGSYNEQFF. The V gene is TRBV7-7, the J gene TRBJ2-1; TRBD2 might be the D (6 bases). Germline V gene data show CDR1 as SSHAT and CDR2 as FNYEAQ (reference sequence). Trimming cost V 1 base and J 0 bases, with 7 bases left between them. The CDR3 runs 15 residues.

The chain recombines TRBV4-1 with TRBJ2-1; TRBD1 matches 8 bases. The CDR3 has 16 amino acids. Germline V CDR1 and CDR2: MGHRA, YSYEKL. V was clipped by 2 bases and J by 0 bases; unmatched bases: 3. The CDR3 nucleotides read TGCGCCAGCAGCCAAAGACAGGGGAGCTCCTACAATGAGCAGTTCTTC. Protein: CASSQRQGSSYNEQFF.

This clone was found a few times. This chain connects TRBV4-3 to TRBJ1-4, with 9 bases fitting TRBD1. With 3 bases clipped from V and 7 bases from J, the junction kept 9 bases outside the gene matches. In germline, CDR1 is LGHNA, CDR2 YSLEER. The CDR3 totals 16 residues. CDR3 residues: CASSQDRTGDREKLFF. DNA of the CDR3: TGCGCCAGCAGCCAGGACCGGACAGGGGATCGTGAAAAACTGTTTTTT.

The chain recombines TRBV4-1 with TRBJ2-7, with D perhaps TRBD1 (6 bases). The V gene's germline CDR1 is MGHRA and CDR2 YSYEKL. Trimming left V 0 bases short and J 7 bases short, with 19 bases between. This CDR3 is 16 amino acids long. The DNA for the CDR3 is TGCGCCAGCAGCCAAGAGACAGGCCCTAATTCGTGGGAGCAGTACTTC. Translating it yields CASSQETGPNSWEQYF.

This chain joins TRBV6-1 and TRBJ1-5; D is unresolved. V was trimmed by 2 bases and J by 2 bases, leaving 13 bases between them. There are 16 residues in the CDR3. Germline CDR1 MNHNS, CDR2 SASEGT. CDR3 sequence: CASSESGAGGNQPQHF. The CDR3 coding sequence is TGTGCCAGCAGTGAATCTGGAGCGGGAGGCAATCAGCCCCAGCATTTT.

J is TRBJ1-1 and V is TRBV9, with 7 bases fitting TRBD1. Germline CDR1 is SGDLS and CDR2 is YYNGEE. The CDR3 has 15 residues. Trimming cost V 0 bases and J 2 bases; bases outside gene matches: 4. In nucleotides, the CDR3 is TGTGCCAGCAGCGTAGTGGGACAGAGTAACACTGAAGCTTTCTTT. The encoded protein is CASSVVGQSNTEAFF.

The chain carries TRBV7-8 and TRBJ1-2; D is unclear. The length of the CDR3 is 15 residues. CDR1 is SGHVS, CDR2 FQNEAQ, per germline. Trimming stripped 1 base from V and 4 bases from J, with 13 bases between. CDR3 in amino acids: CASSLDPGILYGYTF. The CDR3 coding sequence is TGTGCCAGCAGCTTAGATCCGGGGATCCTCTATGGCTACACCTTC.